The present TCR beta chain was sequenced within a study of cytomegalovirus exposure and HLA in healthy donors. Assay used: immunoSEQ multiplex PCR; TCRdb lists only in-frame clones, some missing. The sample consists of more than 300,000 clones, 70% to 90% of them appearing once. V lost 1 base and J 7 bases, leaving 8 bases between the germline ends. CDR1 and CDR2 (germline): LGHNT, FRNRAP. The CDR3 extends over 12 amino acids. General study points: It was 160 or so TCR beta chains that were listed as cytomegalovirus-associated. Generally TCR sequences proved uncommon, though certain public TCRs appeared in numerous donors. Cytomegalovirus status was reportedly diagnosed by the classifier with high specificity and sensitivity.

In its sample, this clone was seen once. The antigen is not known. This sequence originates from a woman younger than 30 in good health and CMV-seronegative. Input material: PBMCs. The V gene is TRBV12-5, the J gene TRBJ2-7, with D uncertain. The CDR3 reads CASGLASREQYF. The CDR3 nucleotides are TGTGCTAGTGGTTTGGCCTCTCGGGAGCAGTACTTC.